The following is a T cell receptor beta chain sequence with its context. Its cognate antigen is unknown. Data came from immunoSEQ multiplex PCR; TCRdb stores just in-frame clones and leaves some out. This table holds 600,000 or so clones, roughly 95% found once. J was trimmed by 0 bases and V by 1 base; bases with no gene match: 8. The CDR3 sequence is 18 residues long. Germline CDR1 SGHAT, CDR2 FQDESV (reference sequence). The sample comes from a study of shared clonotypes between healthy human individuals. Notes on the study in general: A reduction in generation probabilities was seen for non-shared clonotypes relative to those shared by all four donors.

CD8 cells classed as naive were CD45RO-negative and positively selected for CCR7, excluding terminally differentiated effector memory CD45RA+ cells. Material for sequencing was naive CD8+ T cells sorted from blood. The chain is built from TRBV11-1 and TRBJ2-3, with 9 bases that match TRBD2. The TCR was taken from a woman between 25 and 40 years old in good health. Here the CDR3 DNA reads TGTGCCAGCAGCTTAGTTGCGGGAGGGCCACCCAGCACAGATACGCAGTATTTT. As protein: CASSLVAGGPPSTDTQYF.